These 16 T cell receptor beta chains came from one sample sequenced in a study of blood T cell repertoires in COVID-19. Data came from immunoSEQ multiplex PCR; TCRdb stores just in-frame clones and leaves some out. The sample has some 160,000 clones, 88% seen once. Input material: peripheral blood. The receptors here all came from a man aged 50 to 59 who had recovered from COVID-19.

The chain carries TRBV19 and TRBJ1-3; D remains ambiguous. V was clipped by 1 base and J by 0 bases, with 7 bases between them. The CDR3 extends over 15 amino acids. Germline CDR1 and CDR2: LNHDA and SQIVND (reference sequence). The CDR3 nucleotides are TGTGCCAGTAGTATAGTGGCGGGCTCTGGAAACACCATATATTTT. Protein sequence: CASSIVAGSGNTIYF.

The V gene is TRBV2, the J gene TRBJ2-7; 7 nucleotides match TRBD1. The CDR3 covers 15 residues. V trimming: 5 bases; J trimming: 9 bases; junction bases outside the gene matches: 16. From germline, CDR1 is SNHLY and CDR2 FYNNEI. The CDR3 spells CASSNRGVGEIRQYF. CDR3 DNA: TGTGCCAGCAGTAACAGGGGCGTGGGGGAGATAAGGCAGTACTTC.

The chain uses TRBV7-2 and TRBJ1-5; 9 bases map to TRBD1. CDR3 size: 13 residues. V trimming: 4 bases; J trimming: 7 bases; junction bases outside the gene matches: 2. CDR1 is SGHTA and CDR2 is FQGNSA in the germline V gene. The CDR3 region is CASSWDRDQPQHF. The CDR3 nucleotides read TGTGCCAGCAGCTGGGACAGGGACCAGCCCCAGCATTTT.

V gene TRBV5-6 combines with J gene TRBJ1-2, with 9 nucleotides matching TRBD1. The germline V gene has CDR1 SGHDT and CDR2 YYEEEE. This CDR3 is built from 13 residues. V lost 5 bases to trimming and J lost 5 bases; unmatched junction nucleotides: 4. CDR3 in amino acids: CASRYGQGYGYTF. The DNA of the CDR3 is TGTGCCAGCAGGTATGGACAGGGGTATGGCTACACCTTC.

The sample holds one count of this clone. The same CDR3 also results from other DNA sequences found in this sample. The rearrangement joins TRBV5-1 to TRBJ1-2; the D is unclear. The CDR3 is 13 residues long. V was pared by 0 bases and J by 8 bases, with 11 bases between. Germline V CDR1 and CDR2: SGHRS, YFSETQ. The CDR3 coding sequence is TGCGCCAGCAGCTTGGAAGACGGCGGGGGCTACACCTTC. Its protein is CASSLEDGGGYTF. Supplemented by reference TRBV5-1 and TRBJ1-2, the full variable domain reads KAGVTQTPRYLIKTRGQQVTLSCSPISGHRSVSWYQQTPGQGLQFLFEYFSETQRNKGNFPGRFSGRQFSNSRSEMNVSTLELGDSALYLCASSLEDGGGYTFGSGTRLTVV.

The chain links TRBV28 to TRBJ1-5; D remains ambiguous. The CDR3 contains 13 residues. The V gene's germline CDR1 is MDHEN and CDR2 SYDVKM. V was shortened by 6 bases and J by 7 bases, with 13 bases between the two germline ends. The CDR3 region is CASSPDGLQPQHF. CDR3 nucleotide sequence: TGTGCCAGCAGCCCGGACGGACTCCAGCCCCAGCATTTT.

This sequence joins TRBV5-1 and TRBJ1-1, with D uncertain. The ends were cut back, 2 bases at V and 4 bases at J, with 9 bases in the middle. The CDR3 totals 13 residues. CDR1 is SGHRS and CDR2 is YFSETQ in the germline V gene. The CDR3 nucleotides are TGCGCCAGCAGCTTCGAGGGATCCACTGAAGCTTTCTTT. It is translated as CASSFEGSTEAFF. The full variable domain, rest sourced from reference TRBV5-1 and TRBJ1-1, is KAGVTQTPRYLIKTRGQQVTLSCSPISGHRSVSWYQQTPGQGLQFLFEYFSETQRNKGNFPGRFSGRQFSNSRSEMNVSTLELGDSALYLCASSFEGSTEAFFGQGTRLTVV.

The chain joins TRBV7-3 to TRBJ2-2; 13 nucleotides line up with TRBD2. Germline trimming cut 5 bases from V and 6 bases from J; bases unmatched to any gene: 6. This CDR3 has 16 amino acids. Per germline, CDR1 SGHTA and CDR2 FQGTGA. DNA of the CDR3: TGTGCCAGCAGCACGACTAGCGGGAGGTTCGCCGGGGAGCTGTTTTTT. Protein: CASSTTSGRFAGELFF.

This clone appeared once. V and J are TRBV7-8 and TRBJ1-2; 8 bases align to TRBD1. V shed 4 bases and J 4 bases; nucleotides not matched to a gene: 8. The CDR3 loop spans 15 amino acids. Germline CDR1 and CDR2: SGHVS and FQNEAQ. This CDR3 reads CASSSNQGASYGYTF. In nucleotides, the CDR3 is TGTGCCAGCAGCTCCAACCAGGGGGCTAGCTATGGCTACACCTTC.

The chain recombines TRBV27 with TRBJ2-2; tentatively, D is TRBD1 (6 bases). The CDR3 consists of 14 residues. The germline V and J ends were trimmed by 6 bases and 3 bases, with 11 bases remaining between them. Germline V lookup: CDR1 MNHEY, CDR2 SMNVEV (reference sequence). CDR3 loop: CASRPNRDTGELFF. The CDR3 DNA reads TGTGCCAGCAGGCCGAACAGGGACACCGGGGAGCTGTTTTTT.

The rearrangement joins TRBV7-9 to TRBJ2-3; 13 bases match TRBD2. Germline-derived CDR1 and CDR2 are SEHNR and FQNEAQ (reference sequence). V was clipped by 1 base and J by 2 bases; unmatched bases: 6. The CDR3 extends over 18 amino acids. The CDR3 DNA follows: TGTGCCAGCAGCTTAGGGGGACTAGCGGGACCTACCACAGATACGCAGTATTTT. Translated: CASSLGGLAGPTTDTQYF.

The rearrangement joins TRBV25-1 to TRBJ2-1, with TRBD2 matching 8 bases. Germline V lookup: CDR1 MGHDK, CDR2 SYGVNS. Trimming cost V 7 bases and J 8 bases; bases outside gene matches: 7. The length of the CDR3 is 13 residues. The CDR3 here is CASKGSGRHEQFF. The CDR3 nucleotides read TGTGCCAGCAAGGGCAGCGGGAGACATGAGCAGTTCTTC.

CDR3 loop: CSVGQGFADTQYF. In DNA, the CDR3 is TGCAGCGTAGGACAGGGCTTTGCAGATACGCAGTATTTT. The chain is built from TRBV29-1 and TRBJ2-3; 8 nucleotides align to TRBD1. J lost 4 bases, V lost 6 bases, and 6 bases had no gene match. The CDR3 runs to 13 residues. The germline V gene has CDR1 SQVTM and CDR2 ANQGSEA.

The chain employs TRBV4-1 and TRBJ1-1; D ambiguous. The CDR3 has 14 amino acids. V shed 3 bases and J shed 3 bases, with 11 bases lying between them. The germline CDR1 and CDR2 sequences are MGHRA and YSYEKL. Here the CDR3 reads CASSHVELDTEAFF. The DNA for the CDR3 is TGCGCCAGCAGCCACGTGGAGTTGGACACTGAAGCTTTCTTT.

CDR3: CASSESIRGTEAFF. Here the CDR3 DNA reads TGCGCCAGCAGTGAGTCGATAAGGGGCACTGAAGCTTTCTTT. The chain links TRBV10-1 to TRBJ1-1; the D gene is possibly TRBD1 (5 bases). There are 14 residues in the CDR3. Germline V gene lookup returns CDR1 WNHNN and CDR2 SYGVQD (reference sequence). Trimming took off 0 bases at V and 4 bases at J, with 9 bases between the two ends.

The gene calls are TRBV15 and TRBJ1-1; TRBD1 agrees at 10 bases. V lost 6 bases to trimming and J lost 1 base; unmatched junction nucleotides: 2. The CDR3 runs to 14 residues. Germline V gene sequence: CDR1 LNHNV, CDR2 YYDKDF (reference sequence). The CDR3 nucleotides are TGTGCCACCAGAAGGGACAGGGGGAACACTGAAGCTTTCTTT. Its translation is CATRRDRGNTEAFF.